Presented here are 12 T cell receptor beta chains from one specimen sequenced in a study of T cells in Graves' hyperthyroidism and ophthalmopathy. TCR beta CDR3 region amplification was performed from RNA transcripts. HTBI primers drove first-round RT-PCR of the TCR CDR3. TCRdb re-called the multiplex PCR reads with MiXCR, one entry per CDR3 protein. This sample has hundreds of thousands of distinct CDR3 sequences; roughly 14% occur once, and the top ten carry about 5.8%. Sequencing was performed on blood. All receptors come from a woman in her thirties with Graves' hyperthyroidism that later progressed to Graves' ophthalmopathy.

This clonotype came up a few times. V gene TRBV3-1 combines with J gene TRBJ2-5; D is tentatively TRBD1 or TRBD2 (5 bases each). Germline lookup yields CDR1 LGHDT and CDR2 YNNKEL (reference sequence). Trimming stripped 4 bases from V and 5 bases from J, with 23 bases between. CDR3 size: 17 residues. The CDR3 region has the DNA TGTGCCAGCAGCCCTTCCCTCCTCGGGACGGGCCGTGAGACCCAGTACTTC. Encoded protein: CASSPSLLGTGRETQYF.

There are many counts of this clonotype. The chain is built from TRBV7-6 and TRBJ2-7; TRBD2 aligns across 13 bases. The length of the CDR3 is 14 residues. V shed 1 base and J 12 bases; nucleotides not matched to a gene: 6. Germline V gene sequence: CDR1 SGHVS, CDR2 FNYEAQ. This CDR3 reads CASSLVGLAGEAYF. As DNA, the CDR3 is TGTGCCAGCAGCTTAGTCGGACTAGCGGGAGAAGCGTACTTC.

The chain carries TRBV20-1 and TRBJ1-5; possible D gene TRBD1, 5 bases. CDR1 and CDR2 from the germline V gene are DFQATT and SNEGSKA (reference sequence). The length of the CDR3 is 16 residues. V was cut by 3 bases and J by 0 bases, with 15 bases left in between. For the CDR3, the DNA is TGCAGTGCTAGGGTACAGGATTCAAGTAGCAATCAGCCCCAGCATTTT. Amino acid sequence: CSARVQDSSSNQPQHF.

A few counts support this clonotype. The J gene is TRBJ1-2, the V gene TRBV10-3; 10 nucleotides line up with TRBD1. Trimming at V came to 2 bases and at J to 8 bases, leaving 5 bases not matched to a gene. CDR1 ENHRY and CDR2 SYGVKD come from the germline V gene. This CDR3 has 14 amino acids. Here the CDR3 DNA reads TGTGCCATCAGTGAGGGACAGGGGGAGAAGGGCTACACCTTC. Its protein is CAISEGQGEKGYTF.

Comments on this clonotype: One end of the junction is discordant with germline, which a read error may explain. The chain uses TRBV29-1 and TRBJ2-3; TRBD1 aligns across 9 bases. The V gene's germline CDR1 is SQVTM and CDR2 ANQGSEA. The CDR3 has 13 residues. The chain's CDR3 is CSFNRGHTDAQYF. DNA for the CDR3: TGCAGCTTCAACAGGGGGCACACAGATGCGCAGTATTTT.

This clonotype has more than one count but fewer than ten. Being one base from a much bigger clone, this may be a read error. This CDR3 is CAWSTGASIQETQSF. For the CDR3, the DNA is TGTGCCTGGAGTACCGGGGCTAGCATTCAAGAGACCCAGTCCTTC. The chain combines TRBV30 with TRBJ2-5; tentatively, D is TRBD1 or TRBD2 (5 bases each). The CDR3 contains 15 residues. Germline CDR1 reads GTSNPN; CDR2 reads SVGIG (reference sequence).

In regard to this clonotype: It may be a read error: a sequence one base away is much more abundant. The rearrangement joins TRBV3-1 to TRBJ2-3; weak D call: TRBD1 (6 bases). Germline-derived CDR1 and CDR2 are LGHDT and YNNKEL (reference sequence). This CDR3 contains 14 residues. Trimming pared 6 bases from V and 4 bases from J, leaving 14 bases between. Written as DNA, the CDR3 is TGTGCCAGCAGGCAGACAGGAGGCGCAGATACGCAGTATTTT. This encodes CASRQTGGADTQYF.

This clonotype was counted many times. The chain uses TRBV11-3 and TRBJ1-1; D may be TRBD1 (6 bases). Germline V gives CDR1 SGHNT, CDR2 YENEEA. Between the trimmed V and J ends, which lost 5 bases and 4 bases, there was a span of 14 bases. The CDR3 has 14 residues. The CDR3 DNA is TGTGCCAGCAGCCTTGATGGGGGCAGCACTGAAGCTTTCTTT. It encodes CASSLDGGSTEAFF.

This clonotype has a count of ten or more. The chain employs TRBV20-1 and TRBJ2-1; the D gene could be TRBD1 or TRBD2 (5 bases each). The CDR3 loop spans 14 amino acids. V gave up 3 bases and J gave up 8 bases, with 17 bases separating them. Germline CDR1 and CDR2: DFQATT and SNEGSKA (reference sequence). CDR3 residues: CSARYGGFPDEQFF. Written as DNA, the CDR3 is TGCAGTGCTAGGTATGGGGGTTTCCCCGATGAGCAGTTCTTC.

Many counts were recorded for this clonotype. The V gene is TRBV6-4, the J gene TRBJ1-2, with D perhaps matching TRBD1 (6 bases). Germline CDR1 and CDR2: MRHNA and SNTAGT. Trimming cost V 6 bases and J 8 bases, with 16 bases left between them. The CDR3 runs to 13 residues. CDR3 in amino acids: CASRAPGELGYTF. The DNA for the CDR3 is TGTGCCAGCAGAGCCCCAGGGGAATTAGGCTACACCTTC.

This clonotype was seen ten or more times. V usage is TRBV12-3 or TRBV12-4 and J usage is TRBJ2-7; 8 positions agree with TRBD2. The trim removed 7 bases at V and 4 bases at J, leaving 9 bases unmatched. CDR3 size: 14 residues. For the CDR3, the DNA is TGTGCCAGCACTGGAGCGGGAGCAGAGTACGAGCAGTACTTC. Amino acids: CASTGAGAEYEQYF.

This clonotype occurred many times. This chain uses TRBV2 with TRBJ2-6; 9 nucleotides match TRBD1. V dropped 5 bases and J dropped 12; count of bases not matched to a gene: 8. Germline values: CDR1 SNHLY, CDR2 FYNNEI. This CDR3 is 14 amino acids long. The DNA of the CDR3 is TGTGCCAGCAGTAGGACAGGGGTGAGAAGCGTCCTGACTTTC. It translates to CASSRTGVRSVLTF.